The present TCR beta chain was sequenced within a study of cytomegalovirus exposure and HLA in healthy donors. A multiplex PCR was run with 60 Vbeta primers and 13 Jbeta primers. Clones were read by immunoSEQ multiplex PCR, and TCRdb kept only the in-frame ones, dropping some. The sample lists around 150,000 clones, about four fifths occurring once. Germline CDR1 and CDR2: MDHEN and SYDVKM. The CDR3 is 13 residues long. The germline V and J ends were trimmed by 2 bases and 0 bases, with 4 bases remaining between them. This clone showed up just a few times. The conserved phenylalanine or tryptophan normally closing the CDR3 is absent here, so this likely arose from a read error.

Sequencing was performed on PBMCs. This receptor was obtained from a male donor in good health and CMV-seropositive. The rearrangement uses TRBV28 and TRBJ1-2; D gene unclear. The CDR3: CASSLRPNYGYTL. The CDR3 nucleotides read TGTGCCAGCAGTTTACGACCTAACTATGGCTACACCCTC.